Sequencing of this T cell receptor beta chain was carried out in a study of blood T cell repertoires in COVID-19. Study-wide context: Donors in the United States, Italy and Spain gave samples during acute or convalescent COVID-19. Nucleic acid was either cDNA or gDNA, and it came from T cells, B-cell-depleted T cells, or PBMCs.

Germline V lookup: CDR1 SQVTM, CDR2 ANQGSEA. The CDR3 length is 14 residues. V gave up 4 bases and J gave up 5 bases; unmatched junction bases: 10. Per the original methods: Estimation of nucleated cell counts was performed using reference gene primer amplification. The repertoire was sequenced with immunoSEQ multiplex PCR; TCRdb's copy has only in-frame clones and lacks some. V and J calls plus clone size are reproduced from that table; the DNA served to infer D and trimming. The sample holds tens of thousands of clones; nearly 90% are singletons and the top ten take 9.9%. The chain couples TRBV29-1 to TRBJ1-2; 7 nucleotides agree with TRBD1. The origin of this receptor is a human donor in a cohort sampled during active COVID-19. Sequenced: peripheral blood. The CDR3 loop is CSVGNRGLRYGYTF. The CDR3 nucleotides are TGCAGCGTTGGAAACAGGGGCCTTAGGTATGGCTACACCTTC. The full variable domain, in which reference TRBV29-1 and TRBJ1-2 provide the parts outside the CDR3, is SAVISQKPSRDICQRGTSLTIQCQVDSQVTMMFWYRQQPGQSLTLIATANQGSEATYESGFVIDKFPISRPNLTFSTLTVSNMSPEDSSIYLCSVGNRGLRYGYTFGSGTRLTVV.